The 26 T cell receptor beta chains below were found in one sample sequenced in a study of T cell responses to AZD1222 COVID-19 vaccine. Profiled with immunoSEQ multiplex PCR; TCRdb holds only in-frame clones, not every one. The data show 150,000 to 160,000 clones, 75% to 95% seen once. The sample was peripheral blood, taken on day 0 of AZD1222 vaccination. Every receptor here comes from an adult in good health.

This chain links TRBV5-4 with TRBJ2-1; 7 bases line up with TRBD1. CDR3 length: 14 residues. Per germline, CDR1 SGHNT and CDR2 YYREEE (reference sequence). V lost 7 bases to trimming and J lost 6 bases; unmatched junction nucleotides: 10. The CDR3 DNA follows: TGTGCCAGCTTTCGGGCAGGGGGAGCCAATGAGCAGTTCTTC. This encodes CASFRAGGANEQFF.

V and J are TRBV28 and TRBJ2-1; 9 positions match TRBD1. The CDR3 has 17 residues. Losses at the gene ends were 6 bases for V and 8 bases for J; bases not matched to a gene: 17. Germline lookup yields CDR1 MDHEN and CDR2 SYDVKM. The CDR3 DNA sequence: TGTGCCAGCAGCAGATTTCGGAACCGGGACAGGGTCCATGAGCAGTTCTTC. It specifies CASSRFRNRDRVHEQFF.

CDR3 residues: CASSFRENTEAFF. The CDR3, as DNA: TGTGCCAGCAGCTTCAGGGAAAACACTGAAGCTTTCTTT. This rearrangement joins TRBV7-9 to TRBJ1-1, with D maybe TRBD1 (5 bases). The germline V and J ends were trimmed by 3 bases and 2 bases, with 7 bases remaining between them. The CDR3 spans 13 residues. The V gene's germline CDR1 is SEHNR and CDR2 FQNEAQ (reference sequence).

The CDR3 region has the DNA TGTGCCTGGAGTCCCCCCCCAGGGATCTATGGACAGCCCCAGCATTTT. Translated: CAWSPPPGIYGQPQHF. The rearrangement links TRBV30 to TRBJ1-5; a weak D match, TRBD1 (5 bases). V was clipped by 2 bases and J by 7 bases, with 21 bases between them. CDR1 is GTSNPN, CDR2 SVGIG, per germline (reference sequence). The CDR3 extends over 16 amino acids. The variable domain in full, with the rest retrieved from reference TRBV30 and TRBJ1-5, is SQTIHQWPATLVQPVGSPLSLECTVEGTSNPNLYWYRQAAGRGLQLLFYSVGIGQISSEVPQNLSASRPQDRQFILSSKKLLLSDSGFYLCAWSPPPGIYGQPQHFGDGTRLSIL.

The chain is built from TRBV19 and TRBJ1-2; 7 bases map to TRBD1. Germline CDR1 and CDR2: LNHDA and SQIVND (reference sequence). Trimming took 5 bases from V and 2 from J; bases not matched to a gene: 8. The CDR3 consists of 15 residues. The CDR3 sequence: CASSHTGTANYGYTF. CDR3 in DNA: TGTGCCAGTAGTCACACTGGGACAGCAAACTATGGCTACACCTTC. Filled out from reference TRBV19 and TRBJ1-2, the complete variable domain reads DGGITQSPKYLFRKEGQNVTLSCEQNLNHDAMYWYRQDPGQGLRLIYYSQIVNDFQKGDIAEGYSVSREKKESFPLTVTSAQKNPTAFYLCASSHTGTANYGYTFGSGTRLTVV.

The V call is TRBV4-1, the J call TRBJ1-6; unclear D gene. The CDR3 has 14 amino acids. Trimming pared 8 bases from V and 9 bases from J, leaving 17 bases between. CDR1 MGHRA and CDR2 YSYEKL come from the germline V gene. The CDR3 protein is CASASGISFSPLHF. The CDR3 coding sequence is TGCGCCAGCGCATCGGGGATTAGCTTTTCACCCCTCCACTTT.

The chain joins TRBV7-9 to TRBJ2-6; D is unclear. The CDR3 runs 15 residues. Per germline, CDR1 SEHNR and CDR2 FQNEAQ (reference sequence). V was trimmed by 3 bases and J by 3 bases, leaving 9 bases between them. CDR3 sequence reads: CASSFLSGGANVLTF. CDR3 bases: TGTGCCAGCAGCTTTTTGAGTGGTGGGGCCAACGTCCTGACTTTC.

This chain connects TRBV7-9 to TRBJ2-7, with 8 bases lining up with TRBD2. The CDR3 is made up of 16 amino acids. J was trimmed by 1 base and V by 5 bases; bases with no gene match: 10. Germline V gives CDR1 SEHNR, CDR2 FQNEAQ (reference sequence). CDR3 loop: CASSPGGSGTSYEQYF. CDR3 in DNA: TGTGCCAGCAGCCCCGGGGGTAGCGGGACTTCCTACGAGCAGTACTTC. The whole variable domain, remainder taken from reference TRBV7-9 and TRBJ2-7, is DTGVSQNPRHKITKRGQNVTFRCDPISEHNRLYWYRQTLGQGPEFLTYFQNEAQLEKSRLLSDRFSAERPKGSFSTLEIQRTEQGDSAMYLCASSPGGSGTSYEQYFGPGTRLTVT.

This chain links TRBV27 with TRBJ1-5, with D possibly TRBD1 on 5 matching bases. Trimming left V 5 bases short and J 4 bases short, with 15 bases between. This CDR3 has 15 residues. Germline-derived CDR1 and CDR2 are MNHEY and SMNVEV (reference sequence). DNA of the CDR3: TGTGCCAGCAGTACATACCGGGACCCTAATCAGCCCCAGCATTTT. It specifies CASSTYRDPNQPQHF.

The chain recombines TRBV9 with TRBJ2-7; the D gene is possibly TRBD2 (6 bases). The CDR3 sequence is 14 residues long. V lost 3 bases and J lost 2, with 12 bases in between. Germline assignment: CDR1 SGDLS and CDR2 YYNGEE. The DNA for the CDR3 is TGTGCCAGCAGCGGGAGGGGACCGGCCTACGAGCAGTACTTC. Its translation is CASSGRGPAYEQYF.

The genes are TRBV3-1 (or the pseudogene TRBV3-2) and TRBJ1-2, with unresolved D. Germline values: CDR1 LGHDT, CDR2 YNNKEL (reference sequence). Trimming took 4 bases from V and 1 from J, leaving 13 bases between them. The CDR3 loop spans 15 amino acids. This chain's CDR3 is CASSPFLVDNYGYTF. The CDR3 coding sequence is TGTGCCAGCAGCCCATTCCTGGTGGATAACTATGGCTACACCTTC.

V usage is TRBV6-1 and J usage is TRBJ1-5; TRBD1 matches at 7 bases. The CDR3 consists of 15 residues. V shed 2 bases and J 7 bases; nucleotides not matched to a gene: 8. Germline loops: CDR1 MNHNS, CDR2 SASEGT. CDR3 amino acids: CASSETGVRPQPQHF. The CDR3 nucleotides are TGTGCCAGCAGTGAAACAGGGGTAAGGCCCCAGCCCCAGCATTTT.

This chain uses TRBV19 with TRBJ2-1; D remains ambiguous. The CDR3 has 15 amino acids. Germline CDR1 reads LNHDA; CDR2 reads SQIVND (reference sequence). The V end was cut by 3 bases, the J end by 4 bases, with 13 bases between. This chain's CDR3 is CASSIASQPYNEQFF. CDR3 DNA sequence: TGTGCCAGTAGTATTGCGTCACAGCCTTACAATGAGCAGTTCTTC.

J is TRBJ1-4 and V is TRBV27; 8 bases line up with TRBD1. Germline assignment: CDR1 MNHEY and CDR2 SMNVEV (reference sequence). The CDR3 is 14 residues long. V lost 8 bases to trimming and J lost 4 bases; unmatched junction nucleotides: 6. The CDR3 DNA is TGTGCCAGCCACCGGACAGGGAGTAATGAAAAACTGTTTTTT. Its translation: CASHRTGSNEKLFF.

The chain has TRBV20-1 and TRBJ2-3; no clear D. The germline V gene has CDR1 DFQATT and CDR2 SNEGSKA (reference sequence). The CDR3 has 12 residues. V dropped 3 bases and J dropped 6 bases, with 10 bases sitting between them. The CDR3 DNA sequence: TGCAGTGCTAGTGAAGCAGTGGATACGCAGTATTTT. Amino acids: CSASEAVDTQYF.

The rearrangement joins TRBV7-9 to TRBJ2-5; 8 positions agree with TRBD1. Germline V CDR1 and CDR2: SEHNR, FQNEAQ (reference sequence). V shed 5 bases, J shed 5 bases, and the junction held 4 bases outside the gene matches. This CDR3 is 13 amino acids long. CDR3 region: CASSLTGAETQYF. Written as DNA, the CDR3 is TGTGCCAGCAGCCTGACAGGGGCGGAGACCCAGTACTTC.

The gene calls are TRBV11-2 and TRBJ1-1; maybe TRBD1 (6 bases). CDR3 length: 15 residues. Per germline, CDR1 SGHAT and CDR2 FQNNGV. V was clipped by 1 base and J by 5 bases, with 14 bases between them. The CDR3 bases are TGTGCCAGCAGCTTAGGACAGGCCAGTCGTACTGAAGCTTTCTTT. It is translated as CASSLGQASRTEAFF. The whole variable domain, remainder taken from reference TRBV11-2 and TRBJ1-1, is EAGVAQSPRYKIIEKRQSVAFWCNPISGHATLYWYQQILGQGPKLLIQFQNNGVVDDSQLPKDRFSAERLKGVDSTLKIQPAKLEDSAVYLCASSLGQASRTEAFFGQGTRLTVV.

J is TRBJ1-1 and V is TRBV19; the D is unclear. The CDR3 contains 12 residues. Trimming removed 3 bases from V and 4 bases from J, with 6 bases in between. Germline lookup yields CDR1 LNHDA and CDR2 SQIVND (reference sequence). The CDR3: CASSIGVTEAFF. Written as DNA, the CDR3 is TGTGCCAGTAGTATCGGGGTCACTGAAGCTTTCTTT.

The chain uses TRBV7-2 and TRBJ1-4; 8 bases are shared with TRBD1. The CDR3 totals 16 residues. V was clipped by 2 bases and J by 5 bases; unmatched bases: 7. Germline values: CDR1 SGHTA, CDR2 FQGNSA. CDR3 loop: CASSLHRQGQNEKLFF. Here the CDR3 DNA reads TGTGCCAGCAGCTTACACCGACAGGGGCAAAATGAAAAACTGTTTTTT.

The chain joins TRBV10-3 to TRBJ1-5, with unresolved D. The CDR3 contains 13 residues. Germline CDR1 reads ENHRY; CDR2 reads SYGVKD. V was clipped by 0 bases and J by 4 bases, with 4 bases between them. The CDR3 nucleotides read TGTGCCATCAGTGAGTCTGGGAATCAGCCCCAGCATTTT. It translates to CAISESGNQPQHF.

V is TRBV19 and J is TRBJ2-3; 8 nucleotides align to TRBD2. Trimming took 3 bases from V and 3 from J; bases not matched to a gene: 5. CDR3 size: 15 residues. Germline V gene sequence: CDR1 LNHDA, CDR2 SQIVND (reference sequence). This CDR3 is CASSIFAGGTDTQYF. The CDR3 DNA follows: TGTGCCAGTAGTATTTTTGCGGGGGGTACAGATACGCAGTATTTT.

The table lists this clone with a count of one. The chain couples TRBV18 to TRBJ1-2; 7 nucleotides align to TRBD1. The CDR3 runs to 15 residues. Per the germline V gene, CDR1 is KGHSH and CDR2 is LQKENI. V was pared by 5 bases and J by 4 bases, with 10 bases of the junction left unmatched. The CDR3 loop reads CASSTQGVDGYGYTF. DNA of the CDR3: TGTGCCAGCTCAACCCAGGGGGTGGATGGCTATGGCTACACCTTC.

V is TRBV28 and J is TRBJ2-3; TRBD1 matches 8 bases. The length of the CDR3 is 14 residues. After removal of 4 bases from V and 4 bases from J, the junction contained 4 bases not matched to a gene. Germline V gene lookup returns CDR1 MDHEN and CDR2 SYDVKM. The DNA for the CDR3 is TGTGCCAGCAGTTCGGGACAGGTCCCAGATACGCAGTATTTT. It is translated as CASSSGQVPDTQYF.

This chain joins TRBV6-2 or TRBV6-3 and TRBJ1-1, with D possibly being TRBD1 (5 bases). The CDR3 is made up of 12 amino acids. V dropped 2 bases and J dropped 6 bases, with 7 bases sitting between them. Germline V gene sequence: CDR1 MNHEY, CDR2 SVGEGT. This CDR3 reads CASSYMGAEAFF. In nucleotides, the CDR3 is TGTGCCAGCAGTTACATGGGGGCTGAAGCTTTCTTT.

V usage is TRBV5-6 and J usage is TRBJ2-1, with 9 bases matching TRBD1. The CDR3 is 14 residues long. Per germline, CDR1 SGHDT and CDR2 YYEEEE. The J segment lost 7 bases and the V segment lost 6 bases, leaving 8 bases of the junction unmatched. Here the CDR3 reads CASTGTGTTNEQFF. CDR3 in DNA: TGTGCCAGCACCGGGACAGGGACAACAAATGAGCAGTTCTTC.

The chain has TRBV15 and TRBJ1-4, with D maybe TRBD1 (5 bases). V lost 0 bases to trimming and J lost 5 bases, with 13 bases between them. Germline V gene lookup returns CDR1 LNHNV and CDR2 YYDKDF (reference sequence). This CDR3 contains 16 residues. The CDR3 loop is CATSRDLDIGNEKLFF. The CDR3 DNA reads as TGTGCCACCAGCAGAGATCTGGACATAGGGAATGAAAAACTGTTTTTT.